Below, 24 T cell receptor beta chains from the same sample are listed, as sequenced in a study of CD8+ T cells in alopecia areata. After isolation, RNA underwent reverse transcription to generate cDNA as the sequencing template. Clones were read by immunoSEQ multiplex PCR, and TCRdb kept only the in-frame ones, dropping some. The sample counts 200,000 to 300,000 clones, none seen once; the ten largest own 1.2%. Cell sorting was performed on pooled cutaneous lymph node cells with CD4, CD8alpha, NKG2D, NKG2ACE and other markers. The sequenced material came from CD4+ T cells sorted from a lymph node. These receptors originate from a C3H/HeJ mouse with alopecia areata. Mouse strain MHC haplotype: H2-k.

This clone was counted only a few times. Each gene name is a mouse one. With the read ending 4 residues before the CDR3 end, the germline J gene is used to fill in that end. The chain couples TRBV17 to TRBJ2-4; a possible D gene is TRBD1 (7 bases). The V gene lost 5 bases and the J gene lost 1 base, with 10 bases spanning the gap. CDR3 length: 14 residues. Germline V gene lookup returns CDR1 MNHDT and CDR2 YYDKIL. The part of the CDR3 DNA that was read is TGTGCTAGCAGTGAGGGGGCGGGTCAAAAC. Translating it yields CASSEGAGQN. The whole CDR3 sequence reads CASSEGAGQNTLYF. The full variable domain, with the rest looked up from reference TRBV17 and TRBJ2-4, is DTTVKQNPRYKLARVGKPVNLICSQTMNHDTMYWYQKKPNQAPKLLLFYYDKILNREADTFEKFQSSRPNNSFCSLYIGSAGLEYSAMYLCASSEGAGQNTLYFGAGTRLSVL.

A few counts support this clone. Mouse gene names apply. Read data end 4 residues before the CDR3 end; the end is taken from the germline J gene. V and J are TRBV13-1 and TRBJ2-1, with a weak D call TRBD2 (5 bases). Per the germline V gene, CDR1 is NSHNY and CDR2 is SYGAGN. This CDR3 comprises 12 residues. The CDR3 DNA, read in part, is TGTGCCAGCAGTGCCCCTGGGACT. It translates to CASSAPGT. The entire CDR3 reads CASSAPGTEQFF.

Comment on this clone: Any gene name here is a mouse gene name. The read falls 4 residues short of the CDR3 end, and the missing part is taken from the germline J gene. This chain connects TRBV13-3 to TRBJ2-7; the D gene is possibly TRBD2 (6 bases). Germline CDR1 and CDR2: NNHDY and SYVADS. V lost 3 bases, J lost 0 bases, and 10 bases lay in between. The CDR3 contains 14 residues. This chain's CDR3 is CASSGRDFSYEQYF. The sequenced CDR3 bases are TGTGCCAGCAGTGGCCGGGACTTCTCCTAT.

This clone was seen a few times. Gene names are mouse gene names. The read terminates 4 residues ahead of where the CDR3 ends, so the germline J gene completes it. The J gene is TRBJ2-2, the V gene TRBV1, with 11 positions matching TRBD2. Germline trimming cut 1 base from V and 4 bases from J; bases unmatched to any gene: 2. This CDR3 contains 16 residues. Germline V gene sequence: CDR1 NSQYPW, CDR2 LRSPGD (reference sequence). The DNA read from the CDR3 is TGCACCTGCAGTGCAGTACTGGGGGGGCTCACCGGG. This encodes CTCSAVLGGLTG. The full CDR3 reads CTCSAVLGGLTGQLYF.

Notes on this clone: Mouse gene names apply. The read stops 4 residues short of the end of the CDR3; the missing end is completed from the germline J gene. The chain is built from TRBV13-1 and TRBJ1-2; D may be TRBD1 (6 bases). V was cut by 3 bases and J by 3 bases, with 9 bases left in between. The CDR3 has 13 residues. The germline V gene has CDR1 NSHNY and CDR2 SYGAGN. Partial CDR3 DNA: TGTGCCAGCAGTGCAGCAGGGGACTCC. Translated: CASSAAGDS. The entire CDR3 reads CASSAAGDSDYTF.

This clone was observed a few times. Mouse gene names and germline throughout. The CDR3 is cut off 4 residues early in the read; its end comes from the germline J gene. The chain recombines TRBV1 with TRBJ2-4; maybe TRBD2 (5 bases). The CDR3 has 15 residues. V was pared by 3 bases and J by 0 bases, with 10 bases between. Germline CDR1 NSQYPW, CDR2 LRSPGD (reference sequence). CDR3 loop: CTCSASWASQNTLYF. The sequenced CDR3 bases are TGCACCTGCAGTGCGTCCTGGGCTAGTCAAAAC. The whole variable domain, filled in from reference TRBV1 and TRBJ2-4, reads VTLLEQNPRWRLVPRGQAVNLRCILKNSQYPWMSWYQQDLQKQLQWLFTLRSPGDKEVKSLPGADYLATRVTDTELRLQVANMSQGRTLYCTCSASWASQNTLYFGAGTRLSVL.

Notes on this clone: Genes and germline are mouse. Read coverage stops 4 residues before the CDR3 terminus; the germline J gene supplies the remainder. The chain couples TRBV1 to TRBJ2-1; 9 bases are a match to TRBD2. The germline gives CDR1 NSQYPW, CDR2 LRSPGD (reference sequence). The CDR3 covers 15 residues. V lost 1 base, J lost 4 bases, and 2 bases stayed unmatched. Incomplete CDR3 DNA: TGCACCTGCAGTGCAGGGGACTGGGCTTATGCT. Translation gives CTCSAGDWAYA. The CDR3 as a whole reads CTCSAGDWAYAEQFF.

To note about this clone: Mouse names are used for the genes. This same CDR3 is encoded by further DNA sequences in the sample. CDR3 amino acids: CASSTGRGAETLYF. The sequenced CDR3 bases are TGTGCCTCCTCGACAGGGAGGGGTGCAGAA. V usage is TRBV19 and J usage is TRBJ2-3; 7 bases map to TRBD1. The CDR3 extends 4 residues past the end of the read, so its final part is completed from the germline J gene. This CDR3 is 14 amino acids long. Germline V lookup: CDR1 FNHDT, CDR2 SITEND (reference sequence). V lost 10 bases to trimming and J lost 1 base; unmatched junction nucleotides: 9.

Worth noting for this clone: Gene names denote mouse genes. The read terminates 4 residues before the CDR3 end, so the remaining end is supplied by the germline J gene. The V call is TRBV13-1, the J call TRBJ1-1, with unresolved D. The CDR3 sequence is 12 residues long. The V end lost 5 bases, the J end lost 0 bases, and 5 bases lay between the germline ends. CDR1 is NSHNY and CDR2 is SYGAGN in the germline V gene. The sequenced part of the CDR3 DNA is TGTGCCAGCAGAAAACAGAACACA. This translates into CASRKQNT. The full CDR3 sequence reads CASRKQNTEVFF.

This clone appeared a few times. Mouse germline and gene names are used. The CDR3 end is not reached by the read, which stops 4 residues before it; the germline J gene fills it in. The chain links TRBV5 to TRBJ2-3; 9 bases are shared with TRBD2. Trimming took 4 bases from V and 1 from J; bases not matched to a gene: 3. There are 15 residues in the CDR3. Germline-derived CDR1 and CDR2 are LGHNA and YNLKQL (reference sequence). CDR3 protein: CASSPYWGGAETLYF. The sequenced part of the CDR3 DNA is TGTGCCAGCAGCCCCTACTGGGGGGGTGCAGAA.

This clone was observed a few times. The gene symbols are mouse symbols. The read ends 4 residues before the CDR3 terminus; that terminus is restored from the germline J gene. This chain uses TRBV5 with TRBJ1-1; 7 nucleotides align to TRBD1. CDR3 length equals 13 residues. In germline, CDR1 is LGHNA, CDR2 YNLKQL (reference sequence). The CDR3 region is CASSLDRDGEVFF. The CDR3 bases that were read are TGTGCCAGCAGCCTCGACAGGGACGGA.

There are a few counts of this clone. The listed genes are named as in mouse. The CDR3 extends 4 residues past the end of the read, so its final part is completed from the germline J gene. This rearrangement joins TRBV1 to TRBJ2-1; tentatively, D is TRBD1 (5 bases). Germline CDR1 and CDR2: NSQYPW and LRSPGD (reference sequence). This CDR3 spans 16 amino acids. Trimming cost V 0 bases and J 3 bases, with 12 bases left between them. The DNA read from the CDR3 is TGCACCTGCAGTGCAGATCGAGGGGTTGGCTATGCT. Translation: CTCSADRGVGYA. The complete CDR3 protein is CTCSADRGVGYAEQFF. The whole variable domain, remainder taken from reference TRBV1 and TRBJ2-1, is VTLLEQNPRWRLVPRGQAVNLRCILKNSQYPWMSWYQQDLQKQLQWLFTLRSPGDKEVKSLPGADYLATRVTDTELRLQVANMSQGRTLYCTCSADRGVGYAEQFFGPGTRLTVL.

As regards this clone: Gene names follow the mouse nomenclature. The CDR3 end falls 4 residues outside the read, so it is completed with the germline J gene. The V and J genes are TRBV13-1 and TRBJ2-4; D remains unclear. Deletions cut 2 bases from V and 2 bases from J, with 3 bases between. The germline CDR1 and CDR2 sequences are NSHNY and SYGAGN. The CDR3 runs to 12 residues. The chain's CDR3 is CASSDNQNTLYF. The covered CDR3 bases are TGTGCCAGCAGTGACAATCAAAAC.

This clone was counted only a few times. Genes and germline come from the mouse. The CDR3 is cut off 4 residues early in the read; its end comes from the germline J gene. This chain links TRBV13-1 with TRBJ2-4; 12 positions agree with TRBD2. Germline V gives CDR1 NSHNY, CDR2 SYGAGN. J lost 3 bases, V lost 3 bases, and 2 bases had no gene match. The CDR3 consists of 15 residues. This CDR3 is CASSADWGGQNTLYF. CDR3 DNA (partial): TGTGCCAGCAGTGCAGACTGGGGGGGCCAAAAC.

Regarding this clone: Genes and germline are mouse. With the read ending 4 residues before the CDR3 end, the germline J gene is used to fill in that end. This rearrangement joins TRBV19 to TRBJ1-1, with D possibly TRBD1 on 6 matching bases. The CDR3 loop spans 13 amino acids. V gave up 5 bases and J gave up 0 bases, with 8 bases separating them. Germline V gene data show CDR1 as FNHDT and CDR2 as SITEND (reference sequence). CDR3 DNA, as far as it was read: TGTGCCAGCAGGGACAGATCAAACACA. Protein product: CASRDRSNT. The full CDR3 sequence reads CASRDRSNTEVFF.

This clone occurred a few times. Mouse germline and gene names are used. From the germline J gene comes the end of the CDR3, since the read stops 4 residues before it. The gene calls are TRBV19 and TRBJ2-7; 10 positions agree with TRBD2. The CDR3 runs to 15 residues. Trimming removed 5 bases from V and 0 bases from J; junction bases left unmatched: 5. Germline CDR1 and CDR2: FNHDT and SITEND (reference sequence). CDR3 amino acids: CASRKTGGSSYEQYF. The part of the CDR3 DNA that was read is TGTGCCAGCAGGAAGACTGGGGGGAGCTCCTAT.

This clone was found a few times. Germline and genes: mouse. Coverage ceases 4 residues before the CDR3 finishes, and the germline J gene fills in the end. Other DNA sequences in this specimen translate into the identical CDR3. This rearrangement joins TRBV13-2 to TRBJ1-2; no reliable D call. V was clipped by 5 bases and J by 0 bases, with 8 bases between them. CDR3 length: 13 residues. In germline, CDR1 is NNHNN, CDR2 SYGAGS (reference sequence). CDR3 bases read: TGTGCCAGCGGACATACAGCAAACTCC. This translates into CASGHTANS. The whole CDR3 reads CASGHTANSDYTF.

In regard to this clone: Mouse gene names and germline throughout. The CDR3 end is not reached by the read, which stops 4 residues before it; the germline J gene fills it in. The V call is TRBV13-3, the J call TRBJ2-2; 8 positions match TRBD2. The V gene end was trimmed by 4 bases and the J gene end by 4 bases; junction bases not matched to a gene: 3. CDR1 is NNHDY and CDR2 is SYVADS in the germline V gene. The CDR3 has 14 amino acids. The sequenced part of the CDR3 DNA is TGTGCCAGCAGTCGACTGGGGACCACCGGG. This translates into CASSRLGTTG. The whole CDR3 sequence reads CASSRLGTTGQLYF.

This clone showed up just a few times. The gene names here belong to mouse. This CDR3 reads CASSDDWGGAQDTQYF. CDR3 DNA, as far as it was read: TGTGCCAGCAGTGACGACTGGGGGGGCGCCCAAGAC. The rearrangement uses TRBV13-1 and TRBJ2-5; 12 bases align to TRBD2. The CDR3 end is not reached by the read, which stops 4 residues before it; the germline J gene fills it in. CDR3 length: 16 amino acids. Germline CDR1 NSHNY, CDR2 SYGAGN. With 2 bases clipped from V and 2 bases from J, the junction kept 3 bases outside the gene matches.

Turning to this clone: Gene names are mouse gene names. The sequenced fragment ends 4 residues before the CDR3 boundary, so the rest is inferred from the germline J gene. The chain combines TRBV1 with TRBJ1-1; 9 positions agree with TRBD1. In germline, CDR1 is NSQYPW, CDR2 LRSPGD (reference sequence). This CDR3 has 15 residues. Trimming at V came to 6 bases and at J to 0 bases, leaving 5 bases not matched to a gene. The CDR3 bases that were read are TGCACCTGCAGGGACAGGGGTAAAGCAAACACA. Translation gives CTCRDRGKANT. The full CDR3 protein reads CTCRDRGKANTEVFF.

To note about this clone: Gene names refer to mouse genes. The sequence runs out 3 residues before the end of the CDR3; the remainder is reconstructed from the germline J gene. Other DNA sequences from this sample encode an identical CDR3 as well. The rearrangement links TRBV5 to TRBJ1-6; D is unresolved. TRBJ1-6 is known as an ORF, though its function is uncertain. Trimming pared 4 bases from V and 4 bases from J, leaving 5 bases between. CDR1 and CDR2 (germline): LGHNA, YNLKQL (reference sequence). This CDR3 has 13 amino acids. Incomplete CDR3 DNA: TGTGCCAGCAGCCCCCAGTATAATTCGCCC. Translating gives CASSPQYNSP. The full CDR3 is CASSPQYNSPLYF.

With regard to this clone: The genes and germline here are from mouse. The CDR3 DNA, read in part, is TGTGCTAGCAGCGGCACAGGGGAT. It translates to CASSGTGD. The full CDR3 reads CASSGTGDEQYF. V and J are TRBV29 and TRBJ2-7; 7 nucleotides match TRBD1. The read terminates 4 residues ahead of where the CDR3 ends, so the germline J gene completes it. The CDR3 loop spans 12 amino acids. Germline V gene sequence: CDR1 MSHET, CDR2 SYDVDS.

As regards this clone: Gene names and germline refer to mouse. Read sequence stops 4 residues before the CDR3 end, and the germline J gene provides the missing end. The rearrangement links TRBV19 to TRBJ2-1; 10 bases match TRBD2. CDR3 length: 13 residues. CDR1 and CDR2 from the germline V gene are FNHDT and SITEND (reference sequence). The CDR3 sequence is CASRLGGFPEQFF. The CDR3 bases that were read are TGTGCCAGCAGACTGGGGGGGTTCCCT.

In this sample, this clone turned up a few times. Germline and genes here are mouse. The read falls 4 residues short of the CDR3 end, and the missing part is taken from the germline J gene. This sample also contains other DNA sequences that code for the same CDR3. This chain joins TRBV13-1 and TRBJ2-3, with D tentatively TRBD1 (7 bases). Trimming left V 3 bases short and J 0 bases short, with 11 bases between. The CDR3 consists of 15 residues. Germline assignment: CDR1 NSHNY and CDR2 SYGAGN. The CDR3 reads CASSAQGGSAETLYF. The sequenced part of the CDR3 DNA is TGTGCCAGCAGTGCCCAGGGGGGTAGTGCAGAA.